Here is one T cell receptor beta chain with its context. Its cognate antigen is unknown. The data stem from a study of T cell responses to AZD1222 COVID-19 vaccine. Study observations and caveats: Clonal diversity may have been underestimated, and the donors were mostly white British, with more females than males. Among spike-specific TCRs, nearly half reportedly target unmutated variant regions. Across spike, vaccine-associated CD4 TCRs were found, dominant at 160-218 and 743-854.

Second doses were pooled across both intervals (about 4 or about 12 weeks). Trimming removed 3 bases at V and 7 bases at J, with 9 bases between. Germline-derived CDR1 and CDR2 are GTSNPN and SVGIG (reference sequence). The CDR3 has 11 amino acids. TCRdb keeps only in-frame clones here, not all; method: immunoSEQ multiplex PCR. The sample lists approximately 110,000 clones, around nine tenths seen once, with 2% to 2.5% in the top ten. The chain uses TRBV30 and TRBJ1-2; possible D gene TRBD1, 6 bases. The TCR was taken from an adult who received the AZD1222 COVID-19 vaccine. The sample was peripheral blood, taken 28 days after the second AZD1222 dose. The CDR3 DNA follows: TGTGCCTGGAGACAGGGCGGTGGCTACACCTTC. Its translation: CAWRQGGGYTF.